Listed below are T cell receptor beta chains from one sample, sequenced in a study of metastatic and nonmetastatic thyroid tumors. With MiXCR, TCRdb reprocessed the PCR reads. This table has 40,000 or so clones, roughly 17% appearing once. Sequenced: tumor tissue. The receptors here all came from a female donor with papillary thyroid cancer or a benign thyroid nodule (not recorded which). Some clones in this sample may be carry-over from other donors' samples. Each CDR3 is given with its conserved first and last residue. A D gene is named only where the DNA matches it firmly. For some rows the clone size is stated as once, few or many, or as a class when expanded; others skip it.

cdr3_nt,cdr3_aa,j_call,d_call,clone_size,v_call
TGCGCCAGCAGCCCCTTGACCGGGACTAGTGGTGGGGAGCTGTTTTTT,CASSPLTGTSGGELFF,TRBJ2-2,TRBD2,.,TRBV4-1
TGTGCCAGCAGTGAATTGGGCGGGGAAGCCGGGGAGCTGTTTTTT,CASSELGGEAGELFF,TRBJ2-2,.,many,TRBV28
TGTGCCAGTAGTATACAAGAGACCCAGTACTTC,CASSIQETQYF,TRBJ2-5,.,many,TRBV19
TGCAGTGCTATAGATGCCCTGGGTAAAGGGGCCAACCGCTATGTCTACACCTTC,CSAIDALGKGANRYVYTF,TRBJ1-2,.,.,TRBV20-1
TGCGCCAGCAGCTCTACTACCGGTAGGAACTATGGCTACACCTTC,CASSSTTGRNYGYTF,TRBJ1-2,.,.,TRBV5-1
TGTGCCAGCACCCAACGGGGCTACAATGAGCAGTTCTTC,CASTQRGYNEQFF,TRBJ2-1,.,many,TRBV2
TGTGCCAGCAGCTTTTATAGCTCTGGGGCCAACGTCCTGACTTTC,CASSFYSSGANVLTF,TRBJ2-6,.,many,TRBV5-4
TGTGCCAGCAGCTTAGAACCCGGGACAGGGGGTTTCTCCTACGAGCAGTACTTC,CASSLEPGTGGFSYEQYF,TRBJ2-7,TRBD1,many,TRBV11-2
TGCAGTGCTAGTTCCGGGACTAGCGGGGCTCGGGTCGAGCAGTTCTTC,CSASSGTSGARVEQFF,TRBJ2-1,TRBD2,.,TRBV20-1
TGTGCCAGCAGCGGCCTAGCGGCGGGCAAATATTCACCCCTCCACTTT,CASSGLAAGKYSPLHF,TRBJ1-6,.,.,TRBV5-6
TGTGCCAGCAGTTTAAACGGACTAGCCCAAGAGACCCAGTACTTC,CASSLNGLAQETQYF,TRBJ2-5,TRBD2,.,TRBV27
TGCGCCAGCAGCCCCGGCAAGGGGGACATTCAGTACTTC,CASSPGKGDIQYF,TRBJ2-4,.,many,TRBV5-1
TGTGCCAGCAGCGTAGCTGGGGGAGGGCCAGGGAATGAGCAGTTCTTC,CASSVAGGGPGNEQFF,TRBJ2-1,TRBD2,many,TRBV9
TGTGCCAGCAAAGGGATGCGATACGAGCAGTACTTC,CASKGMRYEQYF,TRBJ2-7,.,many,TRBV2
TGTGCCAGCAGCGTAGTGGGGGGTCACACAGATACGCAGTATTTT,CASSVVGGHTDTQYF,TRBJ2-3,.,many,TRBV9
TGTGCCAGCAGCGACAGGCTAGGGATAATTCAAGAGACCCAGTACTTC,CASSDRLGIIQETQYF,TRBJ2-5,.,many,TRBV28
TGCAGTGCCAGGGACAGACGTTACGAGCAGTACTTC,CSARDRRYEQYF,TRBJ2-7,TRBD1,.,TRBV20-1
TGCGCCAGCAGCTCACAGGGTCGGGAGCAGTACTTC,CASSSQGREQYF,TRBJ2-7,.,many,TRBV5-1
TGTGCTAGTGCCATAGCGCGGGAGGGCCGGAGTGAGCAGTTCTTC,CASAIAREGRSEQFF,TRBJ2-1,TRBD2,many,TRBV12-5
TGTGCCAGCAGCCCCTCGGCAACGGGGGGAGGTTCACCCCTCCACTTT,CASSPSATGGGSPLHF,TRBJ1-6,.,many,TRBV11-2
TGCAGTGCTAGCCGGGACAGGCTCACTTCTGACTATGGCTACACCTTC,CSASRDRLTSDYGYTF,TRBJ1-2,TRBD1,many,TRBV20-1
TGTGCCAGCAGCCCGGTCAAGGGGCGAACAGATACGCAGTATTTT,CASSPVKGRTDTQYF,TRBJ2-3,.,many,TRBV12-3/TRBV12-4
TGTGCCAGCAGTGAAGTCGGGGTCCCGACGGAGGACACTGAAGCTTTCTTT,CASSEVGVPTEDTEAFF,TRBJ1-1,.,many,TRBV2
TGTGCCAGCAGCTTAGGACTAGCGGGGGTTAGCTCCTACAATGAGCAGTTCTTC,CASSLGLAGVSSYNEQFF,TRBJ2-1,TRBD2,.,TRBV11-1
TGTGCCAGCGCCCCAGGGAGAACTGAAGCTTTCTTT,CASAPGRTEAFF,TRBJ1-1,.,many,TRBV6-2/TRBV6-3
TGTGCCAGTAGAAGCTTAACAGGGGAAGGGGGGAACACTGAAGCTTTCTTT,CASRSLTGEGGNTEAFF,TRBJ1-1,TRBD1,many,TRBV19
TGTGCCAGCAGTTTATCTACGAGGGATGCTTTCTTT,CASSLSTRDAFF,TRBJ1-1,.,many,TRBV28
TGTGCCAGCAGTTACTCCCGGGCCAATAATGAAAAACTGTTTTTT,CASSYSRANNEKLFF,TRBJ1-4,.,many,TRBV6-5
TGTGCCAGCAGCCCGACAGGGGCTAATTCACCCCTCCACTTT,CASSPTGANSPLHF,TRBJ1-6,TRBD1,.,TRBV3-1
TGCAGTGCTGAGCCCCTAGGAGTACCCTACAATGAGCAGTTCTTC,CSAEPLGVPYNEQFF,TRBJ2-1,.,many,TRBV20-1
TGTGCCAGCAGTGGGGACTACAACACAGATACGCAGTATTTT,CASSGDYNTDTQYF,TRBJ2-3,TRBD2,few,TRBV6-1
TGTGCCACCAGTCCGGGACAGGGCGCCTACAATGAGCAGTTCTTC,CATSPGQGAYNEQFF,TRBJ2-1,TRBD1,many,TRBV24-1
TGTGCCAGCAGTCCCGGGACAGGGGAGACCGGGGAGCTGTTTTTT,CASSPGTGETGELFF,TRBJ2-2,TRBD1,many,TRBV6-1
TGCAGTGAACTTAGCGGGAGCACAGATACGCAGTATTTT,CSELSGSTDTQYF,TRBJ2-3,TRBD2,medium-sized,TRBV20-1
TGTGCCAGCAGTTTAGGGACAGCGACCCAAGAGACCCAGTACTTC,CASSLGTATQETQYF,TRBJ2-5,TRBD1,many,TRBV28
TGCGCCAGCAGTCGACGAGCGGGTCCCTACGAGCAGTACTTC,CASSRRAGPYEQYF,TRBJ2-7,.,many,TRBV5-1
TGTGCCAGCAGCGTAGGGACAGGGGCACGTGAAGATACGCAGTATTTT,CASSVGTGAREDTQYF,TRBJ2-3,TRBD1,.,TRBV9
TGCGCCAGCAGCCGAGGACTAGCGGTAATCAATGAGCAGTTCTTC,CASSRGLAVINEQFF,TRBJ2-1,TRBD2,many,TRBV4-1